The clone carrying this T cell receptor (beta chain) was recorded a few times. Its antigen is not known. The data derive from a study of response to subunit inactivated influenza vaccine. Study results and limitations: Each seasonal flu vaccination may recruit only limited new T cells, authors suggested.

TCRdb analysed the RT-PCR reads with MiXCR anew, one entry per CDR3 protein. The table lists a few hundred thousand distinct CDR3 sequences, approximately 10% of them singletons. This CDR3 spans 12 amino acids. CDR1 is KGHDR, CDR2 SFDVKD, per germline. The V end lost 0 bases, the J end lost 6 bases, and 2 bases lay between the germline ends. The sequences come from PBMCs from blood, collected roughly 48 days after vaccination. V usage is TRBV24-1 and J usage is TRBJ2-1; D call uncertain. The receptor comes from a man in his fifties or sixties who received an inactivated influenza vaccine. As DNA, the CDR3 is TGTGCCACCAGTGATTTGTCCAATGAGCAGTTCTTC. As protein: CATSDLSNEQFF.